This T cell receptor (beta chain) was found in a study of blood T cell repertoires in COVID-19. As for the study in general: Material from acute and convalescent COVID-19 was sourced from the United States, Italy and Spain. Sources were T cells, B-cell-depleted T cells, or PBMCs; the material itself was cDNA or gDNA.

The germline V gene encodes CDR1 MNHEY and CDR2 SVGEGT. This CDR3 is 16 amino acids long. Trimming cost V 5 bases and J 7 bases; bases outside gene matches: 10. Original data processing: Nucleated cell counts were estimated from reference gene primer amplification. The table came from immunoSEQ multiplex PCR; TCRdb's copy has only in-frame clones and leaves some out. V, J and clone size derive from that table, while D and trimming were established from the DNA sequence. This repertoire shows some 200,000 clones, around 80% found once; its top ten account for about 10%. Sequencing was carried out using peripheral blood. This chain joins TRBV6-2 or TRBV6-3 and TRBJ2-1; 11 nucleotides line up with TRBD1. The clonotype originates from an elderly woman with acute or convalescent COVID-19. Here the CDR3 reads CASSRTGGEKWNEQFF. CDR3 in DNA: TGTGCCAGCAGTCGGACAGGGGGCGAAAAATGGAATGAGCAGTTCTTC.